This paragraph covers one T cell receptor beta chain sequence. TCRdb fed the RT-PCR reads into MiXCR, producing one record per CDR3 protein. The repertoire holds 750,000 to 850,000 distinct CDR3 sequences, with less than 20% as singletons. Looked up from germline, CDR1 is SQVTM and CDR2 is ANQGSEA. The CDR3 covers 12 residues. V dropped 7 bases and J dropped 5 bases, with 15 bases sitting between them. The entry originates in a study of response to subunit inactivated influenza vaccine. J is TRBJ2-7 and V is TRBV29-1, with D perhaps matching TRBD1 or TRBD2 (5 bases each). The source is a middle-aged man who received an inactivated influenza vaccine. The material was PBMCs from blood, obtained roughly 5 days after vaccination. CDR3: CSAERGTDEQYF. In DNA, the CDR3 is TGCAGCGCCGAGAGGGGAACGGACGAGCAGTACTTC.